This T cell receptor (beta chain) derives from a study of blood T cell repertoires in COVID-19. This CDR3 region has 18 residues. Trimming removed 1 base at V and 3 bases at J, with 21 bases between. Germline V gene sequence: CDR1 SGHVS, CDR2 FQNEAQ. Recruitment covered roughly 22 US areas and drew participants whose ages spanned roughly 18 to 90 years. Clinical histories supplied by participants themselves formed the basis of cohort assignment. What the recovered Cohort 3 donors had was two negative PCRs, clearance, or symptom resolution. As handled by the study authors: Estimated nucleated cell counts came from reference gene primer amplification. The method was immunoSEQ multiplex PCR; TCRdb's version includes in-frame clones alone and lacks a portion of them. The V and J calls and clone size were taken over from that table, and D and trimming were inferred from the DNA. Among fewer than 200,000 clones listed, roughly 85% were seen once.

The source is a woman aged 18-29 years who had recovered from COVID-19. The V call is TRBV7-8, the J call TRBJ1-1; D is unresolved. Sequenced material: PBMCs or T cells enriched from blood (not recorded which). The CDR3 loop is CASSLGGGYSFEDTEAFF. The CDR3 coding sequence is TGTGCCAGCAGCTTAGGGGGAGGGTACAGTTTCGAGGACACTGAAGCTTTCTTT.